This entry is about one TCR beta chain. TCRdb used MiXCR to reprocess the 5' RACE reads, holding one entry per CDR3 protein. The table lists approximately 550,000 distinct CDR3 sequences, roughly 19% of them singletons, with around 15% in the top ten. This sample is drawn from a study of T cells after yellow fever vaccination. V was pared by 3 bases and J by 8 bases, with 10 bases between. CDR3 length equals 12 residues. Germline CDR1 and CDR2: SEHNR and FQNEAQ (reference sequence). V usage is TRBV7-9 and J usage is TRBJ1-2; D uncertain. Material: PBMCs, obtained 15 days after the yellow fever booster vaccination. The TCR originated in a man aged 25-45 years who received the YFV17D yellow fever vaccine. The CDR3 coding sequence is TGTGCCAGCAGCTTTTTGGGTGAAGGCTACACCTTC. Residues: CASSFLGEGYTF.